The present T cell receptor beta chain was sequenced within a study of beta chain features in type 1 diabetes. Study-level results: Across patients, naive, central memory and Treg TCRB repertoires exhibited apparently greater similarity than was observed across healthy donors. When Type 1 diabetes patients were examined, their TCRB CDR3s proved moderately but significantly shorter in all four CD4+ subsets. Insertion counts at VDJ junctions were lower in type 1 diabetes patients, who also showed more deletions there.

The isolated RNA, all of it, was reverse transcribed, so expressed TCRB transcripts were what got sequenced. Only in-frame clones appear in the TCRdb table, and some are missing; sequencing was by immunoSEQ multiplex PCR. This sample has 150,000 to 180,000 clones, with 10% to 13% found just once. Staining for CD45RO/CCR7/CD25/CD127/CD95/CD27 allowed sorting of CD4+ naive, central memory, regulatory and stem cell-like memory cells. The CDR3 runs 15 residues. The ends lost 6 bases at V and 3 bases at J; junction bases unmatched: 9. Per germline, CDR1 SQVTM and CDR2 ANQGSEA. Details on this clone: The antigen remains undetermined.

The sequence derives from a young man with type 1 diabetes. The V call is TRBV29-1, the J call TRBJ1-3; 9 bases align to TRBD1. The sample comprised central memory CD4+ T cells from blood. The chain's CDR3 is CSVASGTGYGNTIYF. CDR3 nucleotide sequence: TGCAGCGTCGCATCCGGGACAGGGTATGGAAACACCATATATTTT.